One sample yielded the 8 T cell receptor beta chains listed below, sequenced in a study of shared clonotypes between healthy human individuals. Method: immunoSEQ multiplex PCR; TCRdb's copy keeps in-frame clones and lacks some. The sample shows under 2,500,000 clones, approximately 95% of them seen only once. The source material was naive CD4+ T cells sorted from blood. Subset reported: CD45RA+ positively selected. The receptor source for this set is a man younger than 30 in good health.

The chain recombines TRBV2 with TRBJ2-3, with 8 positions matching TRBD1. Germline V gene lookup returns CDR1 SNHLY and CDR2 FYNNEI. The V gene end was trimmed by 8 bases and the J gene end by 4 bases; junction bases not matched to a gene: 5. This CDR3 has 13 amino acids. The CDR3 DNA follows: TGTGCCAGCCGGGACAGGAGTCCAGATACGCAGTATTTT. This translates into CASRDRSPDTQYF.

This clone was seen only once. V and J are TRBV6-1 and TRBJ1-2; TRBD1 might be the D (5 bases). V was cut by 3 bases and J by 3 bases, with 11 bases left in between. The CDR3 covers 14 residues. Looked up from germline, CDR1 is MNHNS and CDR2 is SASEGT. The DNA for the CDR3 is TGTGCCAGCAGTGAGGCCGGGACTTACTATGGCTACACCTTC. This sequence encodes CASSEAGTYYGYTF.

This sequence joins TRBV5-1 and TRBJ2-2, with TRBD2 identical over 11 bases. CDR1 is SGHRS and CDR2 is YFSETQ in the germline V gene. With V trimmed by 2 bases and J by 0 bases, 9 bases remained unmatched. The CDR3 is 19 residues long. CDR3 sequence (DNA): TGCGCCAGCAGCTTTCTCCCGCCGACTAGCGGGGCGAACACCGGGGAGCTGTTTTTT. Its translation is CASSFLPPTSGANTGELFF.

The chain employs TRBV10-2 and TRBJ2-5; 8 bases line up with TRBD1. Looked up from germline, CDR1 is WSHSY and CDR2 is SAAADI. V lost 2 bases to trimming and J lost 4 bases; unmatched junction nucleotides: 9. This CDR3 region has 16 residues. Here the CDR3 reads CASSEQQGGARETQYF. The CDR3 DNA is TGCGCCAGCAGTGAGCAACAGGGGGGTGCGCGAGAGACCCAGTACTTC.

This clone was recorded once. The genes are TRBV7-2 and TRBJ2-2; 9 positions match TRBD2. V dropped 5 bases and J dropped 4; count of bases not matched to a gene: 8. Germline V gene sequence: CDR1 SGHTA, CDR2 FQGNSA. The CDR3 totals 16 residues. This chain's CDR3 is CASSLVAGAITGELFF. The CDR3 bases are TGTGCCAGCAGCCTAGTAGCGGGGGCGATCACCGGGGAGCTGTTTTTT.

V gene TRBV5-1 combines with J gene TRBJ2-3; TRBD2 agrees at 8 bases. This CDR3 region has 18 residues. V gave up 2 bases and J gave up 3 bases; unmatched junction bases: 14. Germline CDR1 is SGHRS and CDR2 is YFSETQ. The CDR3 sequence is CASSLGRGSGEKTDTQYF. The DNA of the CDR3 is TGCGCCAGCAGCTTAGGGCGAGGTAGCGGGGAGAAAACAGATACGCAGTATTTT.

Comments on this clone: Other DNA sequences within the sample encode an identical CDR3. The rearrangement joins TRBV5-1 to TRBJ2-5; 7 positions agree with TRBD1. V gave up 2 bases and J gave up 4 bases; unmatched junction bases: 5. This CDR3 comprises 14 residues. Germline CDR1 SGHRS, CDR2 YFSETQ. In DNA, the CDR3 is TGCGCCAGCAGCTTACAGGGGTTAGGAGAGACCCAGTACTTC. Translation gives CASSLQGLGETQYF.

Written as DNA, the CDR3 is TGTGCCAGCAGTGAACGCTTGTCGGAGACCCAGTACTTC. This sequence encodes CASSERLSETQYF. The rearrangement links TRBV2 to TRBJ2-5; D is uncertain. CDR3 length equals 13 residues. The V gene's germline CDR1 is SNHLY and CDR2 FYNNEI. V lost 2 bases, J lost 5 bases, and 9 bases lay in between.